Listed below are T cell receptor beta chains from one sample, sequenced in a study of identical twins. MiXCR, applied by TCRdb to the 5' RACE reads, yields one record per CDR3 protein. The data contain about 240,000 distinct CDR3 sequences, over 9.5% of them singletons. The source material was memory T cells sorted from blood. The source is a man in his fifties or sixties in good health. CDR3s include the opening cysteine and the closing phenylalanine or tryptophan. A D gene is named only where the DNA matches it firmly. Expanded clones are given a class, and other clones once, few, many or no size at all.

TRBV7-3	TRBJ2-5	-	few	CASSVNGPLYF	TGTGCCAGCAGCGTAAATGGTCCCCTGTACTTC
TRBV5-5	TRBJ2-3	-	few	CASVSGPRPHTDTQYF	TGTGCCAGCGTCTCAGGCCCCCGTCCGCACACAGATACGCAGTATTTT
TRBV7-3	TRBJ2-3	-	few	CASSSGPGEMDTQYF	TGTGCCAGCAGTTCTGGACCGGGGGAGATGGATACGCAGTATTTT
TRBV5-4	TRBJ2-7	-	few	CASSPVGGRSEQYF	TGTGCCAGCAGCCCTGTCGGGGGTAGGTCCGAGCAGTACTTC
TRBV6-2/TRBV6-3	TRBJ1-2	-	few	CASSYSTSGQVHGYTF	TGTGCCAGCAGTTACTCGACTTCGGGGCAGGTCCATGGCTACACCTTC
TRBV4-2	TRBJ2-5	TRBD1	few	CASSQTGTGTKETQYF	TGTGCCAGCAGCCAAACCGGGACAGGGACCAAAGAGACCCAGTACTTC
TRBV20-1	TRBJ1-5	TRBD1	few	CSARPGQGYSNQPQHF	TGCAGTGCTAGACCGGGACAGGGTTATAGCAATCAGCCCCAGCATTTT
TRBV20-1	TRBJ2-1	-	many	CSAGDLRF	TGCAGTGCTGGGGACTTGCGCTTC
TRBV5-8	TRBJ2-5	-	many	CASSLVGREETQYF	TGTGCCAGCAGCTTGGTAGGCCGCGAAGAGACCCAGTACTTC
TRBV6-1	TRBJ1-5	TRBD1	many	CASSGGQFTNQPQHF	TGTGCCAGCAGTGGGGGACAGTTCACCAATCAGCCCCAGCATTTT
TRBV5-1	TRBJ2-5	TRBD1	-	CASSLEGQGAGETQYF	TGCGCCAGCAGCTTGGAAGGACAGGGGGCCGGAGAGACCCAGTACTTC
TRBV7-9	TRBJ2-5	-	-	CASVRAGQETQYF	TGTGCCAGCGTGCGTGCGGGGCAAGAGACCCAGTACTTC
TRBV20-1	TRBJ2-1	TRBD1	-	CSARDLLTGGTSYNEQFF	TGCAGTGCTAGAGATCTCCTTACAGGGGGCACCTCCTACAATGAGCAGTTCTTC
TRBV4-2	TRBJ2-7	-	few	CASSQEGRRGGNEQYF	TGTGCCAGCAGCCAAGAGGGCCGCAGGGGTGGCAACGAGCAGTACTTC
TRBV9	TRBJ2-7	TRBD1	few	CASSVGVGGTGGEDEQYF	TGTGCCAGCAGCGTAGGTGTCGGAGGGACAGGGGGCGAGGACGAGCAGTACTTC
TRBV12-3/TRBV12-4	TRBJ2-1	TRBD2	many	CASSTQLAGRDEQFF	TGTGCCAGCAGTACGCAACTAGCGGGGAGGGATGAGCAGTTCTTC
TRBV7-4	TRBJ2-7	TRBD1	many	CASSSRGRGPEQYF	TGTGCCAGCAGCTCTAGGGGCAGGGGGCCCGAGCAGTACTTC